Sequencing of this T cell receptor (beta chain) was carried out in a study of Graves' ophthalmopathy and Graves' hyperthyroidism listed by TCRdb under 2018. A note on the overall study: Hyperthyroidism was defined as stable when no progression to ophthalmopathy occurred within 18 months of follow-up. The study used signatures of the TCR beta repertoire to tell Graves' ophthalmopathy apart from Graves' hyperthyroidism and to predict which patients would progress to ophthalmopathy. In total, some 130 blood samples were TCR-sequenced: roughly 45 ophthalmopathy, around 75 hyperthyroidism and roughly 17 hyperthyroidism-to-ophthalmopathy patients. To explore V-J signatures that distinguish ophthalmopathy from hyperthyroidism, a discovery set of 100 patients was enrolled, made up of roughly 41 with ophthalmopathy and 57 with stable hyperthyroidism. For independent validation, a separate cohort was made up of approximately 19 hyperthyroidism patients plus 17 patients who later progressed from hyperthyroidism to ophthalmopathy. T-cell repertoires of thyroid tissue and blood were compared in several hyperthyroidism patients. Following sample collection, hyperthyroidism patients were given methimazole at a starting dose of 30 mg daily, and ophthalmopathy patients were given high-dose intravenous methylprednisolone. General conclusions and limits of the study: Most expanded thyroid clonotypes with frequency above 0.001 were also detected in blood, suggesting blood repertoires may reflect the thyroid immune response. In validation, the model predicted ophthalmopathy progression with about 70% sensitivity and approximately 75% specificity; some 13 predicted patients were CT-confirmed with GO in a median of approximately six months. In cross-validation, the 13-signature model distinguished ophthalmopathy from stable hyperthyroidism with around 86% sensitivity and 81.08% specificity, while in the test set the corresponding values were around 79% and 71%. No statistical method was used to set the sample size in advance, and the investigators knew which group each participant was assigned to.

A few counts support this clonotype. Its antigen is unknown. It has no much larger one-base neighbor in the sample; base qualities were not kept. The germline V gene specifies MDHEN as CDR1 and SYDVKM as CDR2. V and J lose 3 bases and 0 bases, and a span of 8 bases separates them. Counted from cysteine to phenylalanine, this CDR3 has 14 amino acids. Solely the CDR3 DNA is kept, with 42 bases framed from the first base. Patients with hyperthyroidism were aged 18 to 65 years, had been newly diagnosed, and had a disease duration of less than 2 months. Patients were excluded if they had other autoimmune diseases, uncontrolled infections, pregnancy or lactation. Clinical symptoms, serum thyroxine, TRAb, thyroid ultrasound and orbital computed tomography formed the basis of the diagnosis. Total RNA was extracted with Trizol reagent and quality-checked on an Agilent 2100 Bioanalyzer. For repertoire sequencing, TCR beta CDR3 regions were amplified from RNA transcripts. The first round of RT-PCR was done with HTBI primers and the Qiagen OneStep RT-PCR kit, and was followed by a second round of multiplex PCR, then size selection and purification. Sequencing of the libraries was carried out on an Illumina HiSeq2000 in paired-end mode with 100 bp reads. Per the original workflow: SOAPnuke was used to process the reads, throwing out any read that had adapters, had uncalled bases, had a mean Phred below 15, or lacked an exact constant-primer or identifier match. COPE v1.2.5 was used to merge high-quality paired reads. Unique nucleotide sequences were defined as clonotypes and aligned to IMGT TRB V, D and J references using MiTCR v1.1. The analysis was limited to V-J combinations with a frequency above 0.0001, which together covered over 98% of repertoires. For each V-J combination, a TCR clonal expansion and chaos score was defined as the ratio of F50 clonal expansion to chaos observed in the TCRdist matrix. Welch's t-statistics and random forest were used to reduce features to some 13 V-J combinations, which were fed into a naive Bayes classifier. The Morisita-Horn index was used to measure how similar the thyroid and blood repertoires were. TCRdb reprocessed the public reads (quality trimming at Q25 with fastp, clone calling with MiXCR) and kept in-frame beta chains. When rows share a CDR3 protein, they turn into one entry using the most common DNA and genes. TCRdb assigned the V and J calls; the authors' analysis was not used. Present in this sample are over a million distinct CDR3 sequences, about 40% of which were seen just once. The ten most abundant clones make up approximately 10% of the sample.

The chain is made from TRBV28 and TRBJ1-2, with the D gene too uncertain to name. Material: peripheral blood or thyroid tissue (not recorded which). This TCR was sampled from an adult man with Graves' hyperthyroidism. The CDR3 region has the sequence CASSFPGTNYGYTF. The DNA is TGTGCCAGCAGTTTTCCCGGGACTAACTATGGCTACACCTTC.